This T cell receptor beta chain was sequenced for a study of blood T cell repertoires in COVID-19. Original methodology: Nucleated cell number was recorded as an estimate derived from reference gene primer amplification. TCRdb's table, derived via immunoSEQ multiplex PCR, lists solely in-frame clones and lacks some. From that table come the V and J calls and clone size; the DNA was used to work out D and trimming. The table shows hundreds of thousands of clones, with 70% to 90% occurring only once. Those who participated ranged in age from roughly 18 to 90 years and resided in 20 to 30 US areas. Cohort allocation depended upon clinical history that participants reported. CDR1 is SNHLY and CDR2 is FYNNEI in the germline V gene. The CDR3 is 14 amino acids. With V trimmed by 7 bases and J by 4 bases, 7 bases remained unmatched.

The material sequenced was PBMCs or T cells enriched from blood (not recorded which). The receptor's source is a man younger than 40 who had recovered from COVID-19. The chain combines TRBV2 with TRBJ1-2; TRBD1 matches 9 bases. The CDR3 DNA reads as TGTGCCAGCACCAACGGGGACAGGGCCTATGGCTACACCTTC. It translates to CASTNGDRAYGYTF.